This T cell receptor beta chain emerged from a study of Ad26.COV2.S vaccination and SARS-CoV-2 variants. For the study at large: The trial was COV1001 and the donor's arm was Ad26.COV2.S. General observations from the study: Ad26.COV2.S recipients had broader spike-specific TCRs (P = 0.0014). For non-spike TCRs, breadth in vaccine recipients resembled that in placebo recipients.

About this clone: Its antigen is as yet unknown.

CDR3 length: 13 amino acids. Germline V gene lookup returns CDR1 MRHNA and CDR2 SNTAGT. V was cut by 2 bases and J by 8 bases, with 11 bases left in between. Treatment reported: 15 to 20 received Ad26.COV2.S at low or high dose, single or two shots; about five received placebo; per-sample allocation not given. The study sampled participants on day 63 after the first vaccine or placebo injection. Ad26.COV2.S expressed prefusion-stabilized spike from the original Wuhan strain. TCRdb's copy holds only in-frame clones and misses some; the assay was immunoSEQ multiplex PCR. This sample has approximately 480,000 clones, with roughly nine tenths found just once.

The chain employs TRBV6-4 and TRBJ2-3; D gene ambiguous. This clonotype originated in a person between 18 and 60 years old who received the Ad26.COV2.S COVID-19 vaccine or a placebo. Source: peripheral blood, taken in a trial of Ad26.COV2.S vaccine versus placebo. The CDR3 is CASSDAPAATQYF. The CDR3 DNA is TGTGCCAGCAGTGACGCCCCCGCGGCTACGCAGTATTTT.